A selection of T cell receptor beta chains follows, all from one sample in a study of shared clonotypes between healthy human individuals. Method: immunoSEQ multiplex PCR; TCRdb's copy keeps in-frame clones and lacks some. The sample lists approximately 2.5 million clones, more than 85% seen once, with 0.35% to 0.45% in the top ten. The source material was naive CD4+ T cells from PBMCs. These receptors were obtained from a young man in good health. Some clones in this sample may be carry-over from other donors' samples. CDR3s include the opening cysteine and the closing phenylalanine or tryptophan. D genes are given only for firm matches. Expanded clones are given a class, and other clones once, few, many or no size at all.

j_call	d_call	clone_size	v_call	cdr3_aa	cdr3_nt
TRBJ1-1	.	.	TRBV14	CASSQGLGDTEAFF	TGTGCCAGCAGCCAAGGCCTTGGCGACACTGAAGCTTTCTTT
TRBJ2-7	.	.	TRBV4-3	CASSQDPLVRFYEQYF	TGCGCCAGCAGCCAAGATCCCCTAGTTCGGTTCTACGAGCAGTACTTC
TRBJ2-7	.	.	TRBV7-2	CASSLASFAFEQYF	TGTGCCAGCAGCTTGGCTAGTTTCGCTTTCGAGCAGTACTTC
TRBJ2-7	.	.	TRBV18	CASSLGIAASYEQYF	TGTGCCAGCTCCCTAGGGATAGCAGCTTCCTACGAGCAGTACTTC
TRBJ2-2	.	.	TRBV5-5	CASSLYGVANTGELFF	TGTGCCAGCAGCTTGTACGGGGTAGCGAACACCGGGGAGCTGTTTTTT
TRBJ2-7	TRBD1	.	TRBV5-1	CASSWAGTVVSYEQYF	TGCGCCAGCAGCTGGGCCGGGACAGTCGTCTCCTACGAGCAGTACTTC
TRBJ1-2	.	.	TRBV6-1	CASTASNYGYTF	TGTGCCAGCACCGCATCGAACTATGGCTACACCTTC
TRBJ2-1	.	.	TRBV11-1	CASSLGGSYNEQFF	TGTGCCAGCAGCTTAGGGGGCTCCTACAATGAGCAGTTCTTC
TRBJ2-5	.	.	TRBV4-1	CASSQGRGLETQYF	TGCGCCAGCAGCCAAGGCAGGGGCTTAGAGACCCAGTACTTC
TRBJ2-5	TRBD1	.	TRBV28	CASKTGLETQYF	TGTGCCAGCAAGACAGGGTTGGAGACCCAGTACTTC
TRBJ1-2	TRBD1	few	TRBV10-1	CASSAGTDYGYTF	TGCGCCAGCAGTGCCGGGACAGATTATGGCTACACCTTC
TRBJ2-7	.	.	TRBV5-1	CASSLTDAPSYEQYF	TGCGCCAGCAGCTTAACGGACGCTCCCTCCTACGAGCAGTACTTC
TRBJ2-3	TRBD1	.	TRBV28	CASSLFPGQGALDTQYF	TGTGCCAGCAGTCTCTTTCCTGGGCAGGGGGCTCTTGATACGCAGTATTTT
TRBJ2-4	.	.	TRBV9	CASSVASQGPGNIQYF	TGTGCCAGCAGCGTAGCTTCCCAGGGTCCCGGAAACATTCAGTACTTC
TRBJ2-7	TRBD2	.	TRBV19	CASRPTGTSVYEQYF	TGTGCCAGTAGACCGACCGGGACTAGCGTGTACGAGCAGTACTTC
TRBJ2-7	TRBD1	.	TRBV13	CASSPGDRGPYEQYF	TGTGCCAGCAGCCCGGGTGACAGGGGCCCCTACGAGCAGTACTTC
TRBJ1-4	TRBD1	.	TRBV28	CASRPPGQGEKLFF	TGTGCCAGCAGGCCTCCGGGACAGGGGGAAAAACTGTTTTTT
TRBJ2-7	.	.	TRBV28	CASSFQTVTYEQYF	TGTGCCAGCAGTTTTCAAACTGTCACCTACGAGCAGTACTTC
TRBJ1-6	.	.	TRBV27	CASSLRGDSPLHF	TGTGCCAGCAGTTTAAGGGGCGATTCACCCCTCCACTTT
TRBJ2-1	.	.	TRBV27	CASKDSSYNEQFF	TGTGCCAGCAAAGACTCCAGCTACAATGAGCAGTTCTTC
TRBJ2-7	TRBD2	.	TRBV2	CASSLRRGDGHEQYF	TGTGCCAGCAGCCTTAGGCGGGGGGACGGGCACGAGCAGTACTTC
TRBJ2-7	.	.	TRBV25-1	CASSESGRGSTEQYF	TGTGCCAGCAGTGAATCGGGCAGGGGATCGACCGAGCAGTACTTC
TRBJ1-4	.	.	TRBV28	CASRPFGGTTNEKLFF	TGTGCCAGCCGGCCCTTCGGCGGTACAACTAATGAAAAACTGTTTTTT
TRBJ1-1	TRBD1	.	TRBV28	CASSPGGVTTEAFF	TGTGCCAGCAGCCCAGGGGGCGTTACGACTGAAGCTTTCTTT
TRBJ2-3	TRBD1	once	TRBV6-4	CASSQGQGADTQYF	TGTGCCAGCAGCCAAGGGCAGGGGGCAGATACGCAGTATTTT
TRBJ2-1	TRBD2	.	TRBV28	CASSETSGRSYNEQFF	TGTGCCAGCAGTGAAACTAGCGGGAGATCCTACAATGAGCAGTTCTTC
TRBJ2-7	.	.	TRBV29-1	CSVAGPGTQSYEQYF	TGCAGCGTGGCAGGCCCCGGGACACAGTCCTACGAGCAGTACTTC
TRBJ2-7	.	once	TRBV30	CAWSPSGVRRVEQYF	TGTGCCTGGAGTCCCTCGGGGGTTCGGCGGGTAGAGCAGTACTTC
TRBJ2-4	.	.	TRBV28	CASSPGDIGKNIQYF	TGTGCCAGCAGTCCAGGGGATATCGGCAAAAACATTCAGTACTTC
TRBJ1-1	.	few	TRBV30	CAWSFATVNTEAFF	TGTGCCTGGAGTTTCGCGACAGTGAACACTGAAGCTTTCTTT
TRBJ1-4	.	.	TRBV5-8	CASSPRTTEKLFF	TGTGCCAGCAGCCCTCGGACCACCGAAAAACTGTTTTTT
TRBJ1-4	.	.	TRBV7-9	CASSPQPTTKKLFF	TGTGCCAGCAGCCCCCAGCCCACAACTAAAAAACTGTTTTTT
TRBJ1-2	.	.	TRBV7-2	CASSAYNYGYTF	TGTGCCAGCAGCGCCTATAACTATGGCTACACCTTC
TRBJ2-3	.	.	TRBV5-1	CASSLELIGRADTQYF	TGCGCCAGCAGCTTGGAGCTGATCGGGCGGGCAGATACGCAGTATTTT